A selection of T cell receptor beta chains follows, all from one sample in a study of T cell responses to AZD1222 COVID-19 vaccine. Generated by immunoSEQ multiplex PCR, the TCRdb table keeps only in-frame clones and is missing some. The table has some 130,000 clones, 88% seen once. Here the sequenced sample was peripheral blood, taken on day 0 of AZD1222 vaccination. These receptors originate from an adult in good health. CDR3s leave out the opening cysteine and the closing phenylalanine or tryptophan.

J,V,CDR3
TRBJ1-2,TRBV11-2,ASSLDRPGFGANYGYT
TRBJ2-7,TRBV11-2,ASSLDRGSYEQY
TRBJ1-5,TRBV6-1,ASSEAATYSNQPQH
TRBJ2-7,TRBV18,ASSPQQGRDYEQY
TRBJ1-5,TRBV6-5,ASSPQRDQPQH
TRBJ1-4,TRBV6-5,ASRGQMVNEKLF
TRBJ1-2,TRBV7-9,ASSLGDREWGYT
TRBJ2-2,TRBV19,ASSRGGTENTGELF
TRBJ2-7,TRBV6-2/TRBV6-3,ASSYLGGTYEQY
TRBJ1-5,TRBV6-2/TRBV6-3,ASSPRTGLPWGSNQPQH
TRBJ1-5,TRBV2,ASNRDRGQPQH
TRBJ1-1,TRBV7-2,ASSRRNDPNTEAF
TRBJ2-7,TRBV12-5,ASGLASGLGGEQY
TRBJ1-2,TRBV10-3,AITGDGRYGYT
TRBJ2-2,TRBV7-2,ASSLAKLGTGELF
TRBJ1-5,TRBV6-5,ASRQRLGSNQPQH
TRBJ2-7,TRBV5-4,ASSLDVQSYEQY